Each of the 14 T cell receptor beta chains below was sequenced from the same sample in a study of beta chain features in type 1 diabetes. General study results and limits: Shortening of TCRB CDR3s, moderate but significant, appeared in all four CD4+ subsets of Type 1 diabetes patients.

Expressed TCRB transcripts were sequenced, since all the RNA that had been isolated was reverse transcribed. Assay: immunoSEQ multiplex PCR; the TCRdb copy retains only in-frame clones and omits some. Of a few hundred thousand clones in the sample, approximately 25% were seen once. Their antigens are not known. Sequenced: naive CD4+ T cells from blood. The source of these receptors is a woman aged 25 to 39 with type 1 diabetes.

The CDR3 sequence: CTSSSGQGNTGELFF. The CDR3 nucleotides are TGCACCAGCAGCAGCGGACAGGGGAACACCGGGGAGCTGTTTTTT. This chain joins TRBV1 and TRBJ2-2; the table's TRBD1 call for D was not verified on the DNA. TRBV1 has pseudogene status. This CDR3 has 15 residues.

The chain links TRBV29-1 to TRBJ1-5; unclear D gene. Germline V gene sequence: CDR1 SQVTM, CDR2 ANQGSEA. CDR3 length: 12 amino acids. V shed 4 bases and J shed 5 bases, with 9 bases lying between them. This chain's CDR3 is CSVADFDQPQHF. CDR3 nucleotides: TGCAGCGTTGCGGACTTCGATCAGCCCCAGCATTTT.

V gene TRBV7-2 combines with J gene TRBJ2-2, with TRBD2 as a possible D gene (5 bases). V was pared by 5 bases and J by 0 bases, with 19 bases between. This CDR3 region has 18 residues. From germline, CDR1 is SGHTA and CDR2 FQGNSA. The CDR3 sequence is CASSLSLLAVANTGELFF. The CDR3 nucleotides are TGTGCCAGCAGCCTCTCTCTCCTAGCAGTAGCGAACACCGGGGAGCTGTTTTTT.

This clone showed up just a few times. V usage is TRBV29-1 and J usage is TRBJ2-5, with D perhaps matching TRBD2 (6 bases). This CDR3 spans 12 amino acids. The V end lost 5 bases, the J end lost 5 bases, and 12 bases lay between the germline ends. Germline-derived CDR1 and CDR2 are SQVTM and ANQGSEA. The CDR3 DNA is TGCAGCGTTCCGGGGGAATCGGAGACCCAGTACTTC. Amino acid sequence: CSVPGESETQYF.

This clone was recorded a few times. The rearrangement links TRBV4-1 to TRBJ1-2, with D possibly being TRBD1 (5 bases). The CDR3 loop spans 15 amino acids. V lost 4 bases to trimming and J lost 5 bases, with 17 bases between them. CDR1 is MGHRA, CDR2 YSYEKL, per germline. The CDR3 protein is CASSLDRQGRYGYTF. CDR3 sequence (DNA): TGCGCCAGCAGCCTAGACCGTCAGGGCAGGTATGGCTACACCTTC.

The V call is TRBV2, the J call TRBJ2-7, with D perhaps TRBD1 (5 bases). Trimming took 6 bases from V and 6 from J, leaving 12 bases between them. This CDR3 has 12 amino acids. Germline CDR1 reads SNHLY; CDR2 reads FYNNEI. The DNA of the CDR3 is TGTGCCAGCAGCGTGGACATCGGCGAGCAGTACTTC. It encodes CASSVDIGEQYF.

This clone appeared a few times. The chain couples TRBV2 to TRBJ1-1; 7 bases fit TRBD1. CDR1 and CDR2 (germline): SNHLY, FYNNEI. J was trimmed by 9 bases and V by 6 bases; bases with no gene match: 7. The CDR3 is made up of 12 amino acids. The CDR3: CASRQTGEKAFF. CDR3 nucleotides: TGTGCCAGCAGGCAAACAGGGGAGAAAGCTTTCTTT.

J is TRBJ1-1 and V is TRBV28, with 9 nucleotides matching TRBD1. This CDR3 spans 17 amino acids. Germline-derived CDR1 and CDR2 are MDHEN and SYDVKM. V lost 3 bases and J lost 6; bases outside the gene matches: 14. The CDR3 sequence: CASSFKGDRVWFPEAFF. In nucleotides, the CDR3 is TGTGCCAGCAGTTTTAAGGGGGACAGGGTTTGGTTCCCTGAAGCTTTCTTT. Drawing the rest from reference TRBV28 and TRBJ1-1, the complete variable domain is DVKVTQSSRYLVKRTGEKVFLECVQDMDHENMFWYRQDPGLGLRLIYFSYDVKMKEKGDIPEGYSVSREKKERFSLILESASTNQTSMYLCASSFKGDRVWFPEAFFGQGTRLTVV.

The chain couples TRBV29-1 to TRBJ1-4; 8 bases line up with TRBD1. This CDR3 has 12 amino acids. V shed 6 bases, J shed 8 bases, and the junction held 5 bases outside the gene matches. Germline V gene sequence: CDR1 SQVTM, CDR2 ANQGSEA. CDR3 nucleotides: TGCAGCGTCAGGGGGCAAGGGGAAAAACTGTTTTTT. It yields the protein CSVRGQGEKLFF.

V and J are TRBV28 and TRBJ2-4, with D unresolved. Trimming pared 5 bases from V and 3 bases from J, leaving 8 bases between. Germline CDR1 MDHEN, CDR2 SYDVKM. This CDR3 spans 13 amino acids. DNA of the CDR3: TGTGCCAGCAGTACCCCGGGCAAAAACATTCAGTACTTC. It encodes CASSTPGKNIQYF.

This clone is a singleton in its sample. This CDR3 reads CASIRAGPGEQYF. DNA of the CDR3: TGTGCCAGCATAAGGGCAGGGCCTGGCGAGCAGTACTTC. The chain joins TRBV6-1 to TRBJ2-7; possibly TRBD1 for D (5 bases). The CDR3 totals 13 residues. Germline V gene sequence: CDR1 MNHNS, CDR2 SASEGT. Trimming shortened V by 7 bases and J by 6 bases, and 16 bases separated the two germline ends.

This clone was seen only once. The chain joins TRBV5-1 to TRBJ2-5; D is possibly TRBD1 (6 bases). CDR1 and CDR2 from the germline V gene are SGHRS and YFSETQ. The length of the CDR3 is 13 residues. V was clipped by 0 bases and J by 3 bases, with 6 bases between them. CDR3 sequence reads: CASSLDREETQYF. The CDR3 region has the DNA TGCGCCAGCAGCTTGGACAGGGAAGAGACCCAGTACTTC.

This chain joins TRBV7-9 and TRBJ1-4; D remains ambiguous. Germline loops: CDR1 SEHNR, CDR2 FQNEAQ (reference sequence). The ends were cut back, 5 bases at V and 0 bases at J, with 13 bases in the middle. The length of the CDR3 is 16 residues. CDR3 bases: TGTGCCAGCAGCCAGACTCTCCATGCAACTAATGAAAAACTGTTTTTT. Its protein is CASSQTLHATNEKLFF.

The chain couples TRBV19 to TRBJ2-1; 7 nucleotides match TRBD1. Germline V gene data show CDR1 as LNHDA and CDR2 as SQIVND (reference sequence). V lost 5 bases to trimming and J lost 5 bases; unmatched junction nucleotides: 3. The CDR3 length is 13 residues. CDR3 nucleotide sequence: TGTGCCAGTAGTGAGGGGGCCCACAATGAGCAGTTCTTC. Encoded protein: CASSEGAHNEQFF.